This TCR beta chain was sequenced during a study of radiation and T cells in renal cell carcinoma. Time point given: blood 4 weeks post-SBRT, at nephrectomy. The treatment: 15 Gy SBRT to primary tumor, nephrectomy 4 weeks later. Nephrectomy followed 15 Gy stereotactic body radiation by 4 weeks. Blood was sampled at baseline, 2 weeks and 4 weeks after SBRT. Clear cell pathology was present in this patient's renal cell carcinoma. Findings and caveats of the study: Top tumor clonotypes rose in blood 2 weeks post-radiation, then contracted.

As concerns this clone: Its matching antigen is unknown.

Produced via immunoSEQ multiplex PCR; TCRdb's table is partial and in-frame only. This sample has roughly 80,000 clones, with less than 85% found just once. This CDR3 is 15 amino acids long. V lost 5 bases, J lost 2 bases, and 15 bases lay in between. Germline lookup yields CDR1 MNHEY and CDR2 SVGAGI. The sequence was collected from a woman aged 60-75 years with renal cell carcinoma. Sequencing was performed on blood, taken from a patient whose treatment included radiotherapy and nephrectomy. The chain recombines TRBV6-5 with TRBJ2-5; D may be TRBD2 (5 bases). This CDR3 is CASSTGGYGQETQYF. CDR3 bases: TGTGCCAGCAGTACTGGCGGGTACGGGCAAGAGACCCAGTACTTC.